This TCR beta chain is from a study of T-cell reconstitution after alpha-beta-depleted transplantation in children. Unique molecular identifiers were used in preparing the TCRbeta library. TCRdb itself ran the PCR reads through MiXCR, one entry per CDR3 protein. The table includes some 72,000 distinct CDR3 sequences, around 6.6% detected once. This clonotype was seen only a few times. Germline V gene sequence: CDR1 MGHDK, CDR2 SYGVNS. Between the trimmed V and J ends, which lost 1 base and 0 bases, there was a span of 5 bases. This CDR3 is built from 14 residues. The chain joins TRBV25-1 to TRBJ2-3, with no clear D. The input for sequencing was PBMCs from the stem cell graft donor, taken from the stem cell graft. This TCR came from a human donor who donated a stem cell graft to a child with acute lymphoblastic leukemia. CDR3 in amino acids: CASSEFESTDTQYF. CDR3 in DNA: TGTGCCAGCAGTGAATTCGAGAGCACAGATACGCAGTATTTT.